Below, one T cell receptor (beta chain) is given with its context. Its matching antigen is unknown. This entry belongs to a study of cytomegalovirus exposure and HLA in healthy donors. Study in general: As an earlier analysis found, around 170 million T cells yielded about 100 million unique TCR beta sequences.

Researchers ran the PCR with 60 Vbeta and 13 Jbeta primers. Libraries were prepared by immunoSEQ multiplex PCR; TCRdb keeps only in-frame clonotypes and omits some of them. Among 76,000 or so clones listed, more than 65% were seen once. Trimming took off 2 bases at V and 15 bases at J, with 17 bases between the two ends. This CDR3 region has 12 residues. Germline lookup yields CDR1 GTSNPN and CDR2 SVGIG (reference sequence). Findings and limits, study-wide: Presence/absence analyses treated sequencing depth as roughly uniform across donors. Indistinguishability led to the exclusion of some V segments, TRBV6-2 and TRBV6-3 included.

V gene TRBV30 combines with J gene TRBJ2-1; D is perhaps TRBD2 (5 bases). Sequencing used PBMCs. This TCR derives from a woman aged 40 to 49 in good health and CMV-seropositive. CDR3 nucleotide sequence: TGTGCCTGGAGTAGCGGCCACGCGTGGTGGTTCTTC. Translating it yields CAWSSGHAWWFF.